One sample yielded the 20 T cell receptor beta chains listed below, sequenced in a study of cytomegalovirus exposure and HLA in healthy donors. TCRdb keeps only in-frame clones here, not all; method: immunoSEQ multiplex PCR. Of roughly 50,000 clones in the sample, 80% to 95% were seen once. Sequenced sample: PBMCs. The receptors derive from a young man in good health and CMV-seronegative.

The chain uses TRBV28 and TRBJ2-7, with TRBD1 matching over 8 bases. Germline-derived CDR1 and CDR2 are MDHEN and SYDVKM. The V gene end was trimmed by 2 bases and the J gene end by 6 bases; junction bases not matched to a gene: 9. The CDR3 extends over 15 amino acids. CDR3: CASSLPDRDRAEQYF. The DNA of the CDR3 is TGTGCCAGCAGTTTACCGGACAGGGATAGGGCCGAGCAGTACTTC.

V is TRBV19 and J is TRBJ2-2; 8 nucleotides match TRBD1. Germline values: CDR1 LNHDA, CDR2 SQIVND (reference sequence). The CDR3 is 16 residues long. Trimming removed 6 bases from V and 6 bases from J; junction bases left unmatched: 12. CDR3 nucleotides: TGTGCCAGTAGGACGGGGACAGGAGTCGCTGCCGGGGAGCTGTTTTTT. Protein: CASRTGTGVAAGELFF. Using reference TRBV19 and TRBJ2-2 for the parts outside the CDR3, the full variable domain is DGGITQSPKYLFRKEGQNVTLSCEQNLNHDAMYWYRQDPGQGLRLIYYSQIVNDFQKGDIAEGYSVSREKKESFPLTVTSAQKNPTAFYLCASRTGTGVAAGELFFGEGSRLTVL.

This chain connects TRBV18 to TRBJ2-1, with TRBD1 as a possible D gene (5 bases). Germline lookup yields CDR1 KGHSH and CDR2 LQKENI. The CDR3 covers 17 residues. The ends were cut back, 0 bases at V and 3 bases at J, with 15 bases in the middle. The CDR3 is CASSPPIQGNYYNEQFF. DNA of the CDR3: TGTGCCAGCTCACCACCTATCCAGGGCAATTACTACAATGAGCAGTTCTTC.

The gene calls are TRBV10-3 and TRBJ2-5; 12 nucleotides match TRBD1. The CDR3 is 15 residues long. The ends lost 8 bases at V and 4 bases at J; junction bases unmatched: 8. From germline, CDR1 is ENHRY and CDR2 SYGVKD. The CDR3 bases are TGTGCCATCTCCGCCGGGACAGGGGGCCTAGAGACCCAGTACTTC. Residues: CAISAGTGGLETQYF.

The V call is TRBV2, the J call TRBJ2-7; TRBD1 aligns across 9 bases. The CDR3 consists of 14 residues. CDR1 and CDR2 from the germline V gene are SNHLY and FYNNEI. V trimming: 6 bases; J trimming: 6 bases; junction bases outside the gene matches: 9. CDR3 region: CASRLTQGAGEQYF. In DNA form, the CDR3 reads TGTGCCAGCAGGCTGACACAGGGGGCCGGCGAGCAGTACTTC.

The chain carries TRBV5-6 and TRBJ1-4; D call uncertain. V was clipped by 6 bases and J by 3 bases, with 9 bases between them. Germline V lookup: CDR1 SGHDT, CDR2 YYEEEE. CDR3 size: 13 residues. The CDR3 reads CASNRRANEKLFF. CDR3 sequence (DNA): TGTGCCAGCAACCGGAGAGCTAATGAAAAACTGTTTTTT. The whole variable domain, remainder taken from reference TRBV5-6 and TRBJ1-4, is DAGVTQSPTHLIKTRGQQVTLRCSPKSGHDTVSWYQQALGQGPQFIFQYYEEEERQRGNFPDRFSGHQFPNYSSELNVNALLLGDSALYLCASNRRANEKLFFGSGTQLSVL.

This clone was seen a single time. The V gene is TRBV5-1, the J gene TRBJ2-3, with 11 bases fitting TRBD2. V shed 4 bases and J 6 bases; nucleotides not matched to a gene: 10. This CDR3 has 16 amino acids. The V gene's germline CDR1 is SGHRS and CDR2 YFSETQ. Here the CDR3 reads CASSGTSGQVGDTQYF. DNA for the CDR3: TGCGCCAGCAGCGGGACTAGCGGACAGGTGGGGGATACGCAGTATTTT.

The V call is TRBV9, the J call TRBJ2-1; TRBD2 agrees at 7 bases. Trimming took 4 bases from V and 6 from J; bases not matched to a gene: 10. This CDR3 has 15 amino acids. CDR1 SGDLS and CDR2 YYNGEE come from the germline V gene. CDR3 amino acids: CASSPTASGFNEQFF. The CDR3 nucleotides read TGTGCCAGCAGCCCTACGGCTAGCGGCTTCAATGAGCAGTTCTTC.

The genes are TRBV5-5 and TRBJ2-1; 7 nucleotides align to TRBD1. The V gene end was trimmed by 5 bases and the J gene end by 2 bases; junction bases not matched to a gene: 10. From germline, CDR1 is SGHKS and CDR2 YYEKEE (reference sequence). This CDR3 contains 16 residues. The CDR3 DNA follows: TGTGCCAGCAGTTTAACAGGGGAAATTACCTACAATGAGCAGTTCTTC. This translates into CASSLTGEITYNEQFF.

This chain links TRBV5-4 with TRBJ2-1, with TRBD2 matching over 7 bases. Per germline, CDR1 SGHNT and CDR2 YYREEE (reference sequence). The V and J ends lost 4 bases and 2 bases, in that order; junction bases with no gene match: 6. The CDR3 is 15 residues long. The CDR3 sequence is CASSLPSGAYNEQFF. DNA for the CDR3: TGTGCCAGCAGCCTACCTAGCGGAGCCTACAATGAGCAGTTCTTC.

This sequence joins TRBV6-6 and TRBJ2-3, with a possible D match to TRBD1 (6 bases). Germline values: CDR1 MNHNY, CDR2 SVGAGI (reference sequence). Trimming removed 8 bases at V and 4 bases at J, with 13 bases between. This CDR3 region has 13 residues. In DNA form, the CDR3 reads TGTGCCAGCCTCAGAGGGGGTTCAGATACGCAGTATTTT. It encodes CASLRGGSDTQYF.

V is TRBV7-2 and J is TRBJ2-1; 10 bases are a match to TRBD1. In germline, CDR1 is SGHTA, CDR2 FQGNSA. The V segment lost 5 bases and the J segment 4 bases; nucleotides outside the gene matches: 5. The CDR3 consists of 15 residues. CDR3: CASSVRDRGYNEQFF. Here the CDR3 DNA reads TGTGCCAGCAGCGTCCGGGACAGGGGTTACAATGAGCAGTTCTTC.

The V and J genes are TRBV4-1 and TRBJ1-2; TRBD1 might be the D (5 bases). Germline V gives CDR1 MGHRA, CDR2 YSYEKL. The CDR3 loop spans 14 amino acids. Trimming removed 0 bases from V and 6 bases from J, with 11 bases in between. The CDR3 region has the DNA TGCGCCAGCAGCCAAGATGGGGCAGGGCATGGCTACACCTTC. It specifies CASSQDGAGHGYTF.

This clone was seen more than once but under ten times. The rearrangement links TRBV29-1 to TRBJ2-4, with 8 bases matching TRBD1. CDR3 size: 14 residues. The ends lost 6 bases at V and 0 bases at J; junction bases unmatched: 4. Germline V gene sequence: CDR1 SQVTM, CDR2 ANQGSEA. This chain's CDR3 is CSVDRELAKNIQYF. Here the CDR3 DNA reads TGCAGCGTGGACAGGGAGCTAGCCAAAAACATTCAGTACTTC.

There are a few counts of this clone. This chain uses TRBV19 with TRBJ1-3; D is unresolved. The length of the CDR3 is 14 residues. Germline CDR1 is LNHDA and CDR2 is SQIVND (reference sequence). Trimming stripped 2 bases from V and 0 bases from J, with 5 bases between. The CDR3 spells CASSIRVSGNTIYF. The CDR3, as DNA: TGTGCCAGTAGTATAAGAGTCTCTGGAAACACCATATATTTT. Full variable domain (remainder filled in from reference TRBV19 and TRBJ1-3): DGGITQSPKYLFRKEGQNVTLSCEQNLNHDAMYWYRQDPGQGLRLIYYSQIVNDFQKGDIAEGYSVSREKKESFPLTVTSAQKNPTAFYLCASSIRVSGNTIYFGEGSWLTVV.

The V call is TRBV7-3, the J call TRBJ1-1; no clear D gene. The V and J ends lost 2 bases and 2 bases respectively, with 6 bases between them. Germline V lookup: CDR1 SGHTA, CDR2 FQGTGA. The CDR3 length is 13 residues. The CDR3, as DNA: TGTGCCAGCAGCTTACACACAAACACTGAAGCTTTCTTT. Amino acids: CASSLHTNTEAFF.

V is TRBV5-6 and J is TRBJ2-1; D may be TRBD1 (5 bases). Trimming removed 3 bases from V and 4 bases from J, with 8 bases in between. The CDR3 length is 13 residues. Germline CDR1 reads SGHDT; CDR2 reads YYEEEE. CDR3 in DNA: TGTGCCAGCAGCTCGACAGATTACAATGAGCAGTTCTTC. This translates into CASSSTDYNEQFF. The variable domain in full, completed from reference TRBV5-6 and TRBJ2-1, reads DAGVTQSPTHLIKTRGQQVTLRCSPKSGHDTVSWYQQALGQGPQFIFQYYEEEERQRGNFPDRFSGHQFPNYSSELNVNALLLGDSALYLCASSSTDYNEQFFGPGTRLTVL.

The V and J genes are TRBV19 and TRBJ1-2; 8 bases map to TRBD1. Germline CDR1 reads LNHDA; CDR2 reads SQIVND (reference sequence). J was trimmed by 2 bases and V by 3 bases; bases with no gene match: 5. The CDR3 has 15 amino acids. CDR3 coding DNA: TGTGCCAGTAGTATCCCGGGACAGGCAAACTATGGCTACACCTTC. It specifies CASSIPGQANYGYTF.

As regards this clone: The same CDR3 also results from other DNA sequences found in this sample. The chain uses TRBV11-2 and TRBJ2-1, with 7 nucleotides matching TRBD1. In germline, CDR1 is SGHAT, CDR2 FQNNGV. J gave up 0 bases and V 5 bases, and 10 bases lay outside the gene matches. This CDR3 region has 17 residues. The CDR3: CASSPLDRSFSYNEQFF. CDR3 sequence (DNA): TGTGCCAGCAGCCCCCTGGACAGGAGTTTCTCCTACAATGAGCAGTTCTTC.

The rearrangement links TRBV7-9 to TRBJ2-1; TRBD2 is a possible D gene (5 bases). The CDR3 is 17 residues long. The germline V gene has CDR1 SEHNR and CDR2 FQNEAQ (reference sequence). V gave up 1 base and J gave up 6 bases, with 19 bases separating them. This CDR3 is CASSLGRREGRVNEQFF. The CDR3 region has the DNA TGTGCCAGCAGCTTAGGTCGCCGGGAAGGGCGGGTCAATGAGCAGTTCTTC. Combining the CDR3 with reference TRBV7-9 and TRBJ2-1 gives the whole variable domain DTGVSQNPRHKITKRGQNVTFRCDPISEHNRLYWYRQTLGQGPEFLTYFQNEAQLEKSRLLSDRFSAERPKGSFSTLEIQRTEQGDSAMYLCASSLGRREGRVNEQFFGPGTRLTVL.